This TCR beta chain was sequenced during a study of tissue T cells after allogeneic stem cell transplantation. Survey-depth TCRbeta CDR3 sequencing reported V/J genes and productive frequencies. Sequencing used immunoSEQ multiplex PCR; TCRdb keeps in-frame clones, though not all of them. The sample has some 19,000 clones, approximately 70% seen once; the top ten hold approximately 0.41%. Worth noting for this clone: Genes and germline come from the mouse. The sequence runs out 1 residue before the end of the CDR3; the remainder is reconstructed from the germline J gene.

V shed 3 bases and J 7 bases; nucleotides not matched to a gene: 6. The CDR3 extends over 15 amino acids. The germline gives CDR1 NNHNN, CDR2 SYGAGS (reference sequence). The sequenced material came from blood. This sequence joins TRBV13-2 and TRBJ1-5, with TRBD1 matching 11 bases. The sequence derives from a female BALB/c mouse in good health. For the strain, the MHC haplotype given is H2-d. Partial CDR3 DNA: TGTGCCAGCGGTGCCTCCGGGACAGGGGGGCAGGCTCCGCTT. Protein: CASGASGTGGQAPL. The whole CDR3 sequence reads CASGASGTGGQAPLF.